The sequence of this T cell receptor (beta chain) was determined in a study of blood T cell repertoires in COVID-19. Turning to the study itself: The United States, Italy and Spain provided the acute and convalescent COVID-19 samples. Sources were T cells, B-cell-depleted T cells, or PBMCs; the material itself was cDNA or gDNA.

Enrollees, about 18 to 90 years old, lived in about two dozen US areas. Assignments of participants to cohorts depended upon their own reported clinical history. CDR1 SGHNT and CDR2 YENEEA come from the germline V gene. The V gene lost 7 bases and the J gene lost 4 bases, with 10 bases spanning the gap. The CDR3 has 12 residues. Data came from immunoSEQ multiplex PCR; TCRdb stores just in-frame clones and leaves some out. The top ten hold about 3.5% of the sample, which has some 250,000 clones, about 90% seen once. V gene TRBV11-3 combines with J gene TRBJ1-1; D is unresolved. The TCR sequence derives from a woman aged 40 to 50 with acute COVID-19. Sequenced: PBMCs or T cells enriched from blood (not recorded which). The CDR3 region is CASKRRGTEAFF. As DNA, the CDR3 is TGTGCCAGCAAGAGGCGGGGCACTGAAGCTTTCTTT.